These T cell receptor beta chains were read from a single sample in a study of cytomegalovirus exposure and HLA in healthy donors. Generated by immunoSEQ multiplex PCR, the TCRdb table keeps only in-frame clones and is missing some. This table holds some 150,000 clones, roughly 90% found once. Sequencing was performed on PBMCs. The receptors originated from a man aged 18 to 35 in good health and CMV-seropositive. The CDR3 runs from the conserved cysteine through the conserved F or W. Each record gives: D gene, clone size, V gene, J gene, CDR3 DNA, CDR3 protein. The D gene is left open where the match is weak. Clone size appears in some rows only: once, few, many, or a class for an expanded clone.

d_gene: TRBD1
abundance: .
v_gene: TRBV25-1
j_gene: TRBJ2-3
CDR3nt: TGTGCCAGCAGTGAGTCCGGACAGGTGTTCACAGATACGCAGTATTTT
CDR3aa: CASSESGQVFTDTQYF

d_gene: TRBD1
abundance: .
v_gene: TRBV28
j_gene: TRBJ2-4
CDR3nt: TGTGCCAGCAGCTCCGGGACAGTCGAAAACATTCAGTACTTC
CDR3aa: CASSSGTVENIQYF

d_gene: TRBD2
abundance: .
v_gene: TRBV4-1
j_gene: TRBJ2-7
CDR3nt: TGCGCCAGCAGCCAAGAGGGTAGCGGGACCGCCTACGAGCAGTACTTC
CDR3aa: CASSQEGSGTAYEQYF

d_gene: .
abundance: once
v_gene: TRBV5-6
j_gene: TRBJ2-3
CDR3nt: TGTGCCAGCAGCTATCAGACAGGCACAGATACGCAGTATTTT
CDR3aa: CASSYQTGTDTQYF

d_gene: .
abundance: .
v_gene: TRBV5-4
j_gene: TRBJ1-2
CDR3nt: TGTGCCAGCAGCTCCGTTAACTATGGCTACACCTTC
CDR3aa: CASSSVNYGYTF

d_gene: .
abundance: few
v_gene: TRBV25-1
j_gene: TRBJ2-7
CDR3nt: TGTGCCAGCAGTGTCGGACAGTGGACCTACGAGCAGTACTTC
CDR3aa: CASSVGQWTYEQYF

d_gene: .
abundance: .
v_gene: TRBV30
j_gene: TRBJ1-1
CDR3nt: TGTGCCTGGGGTTCCCGCAGGAGGAGAACTGAAGCTTTCTTT
CDR3aa: CAWGSRRRRTEAFF

d_gene: TRBD1
abundance: .
v_gene: TRBV6-5
j_gene: TRBJ1-2
CDR3nt: TGTGCCAGCAGCTACAGGGGGCGCGGGGATGGGTATGGCTACACCTTC
CDR3aa: CASSYRGRGDGYGYTF

d_gene: TRBD2
abundance: .
v_gene: TRBV5-1
j_gene: TRBJ2-7
CDR3nt: TGCGCCAGCAGCTTCATAGCGGGGACTTCCTACGAGCAGTACTTC
CDR3aa: CASSFIAGTSYEQYF

d_gene: .
abundance: .
v_gene: TRBV5-6
j_gene: TRBJ1-2
CDR3nt: TGTGCCAGCAGCTCGGGAGGTACGCGCACCTTC
CDR3aa: CASSSGGTRTF

d_gene: TRBD1
abundance: .
v_gene: TRBV9
j_gene: TRBJ2-5
CDR3nt: TGTGCCAGCAGCCCACAGGACAGGGGGCCGGGGGAGACCCAGTACTTC
CDR3aa: CASSPQDRGPGETQYF

d_gene: .
abundance: .
v_gene: TRBV6-5
j_gene: TRBJ1-6
CDR3nt: TGTGCCAGCAGTTACTCGAAAGAGATTAATTCACCCCTCCACTTT
CDR3aa: CASSYSKEINSPLHF

d_gene: .
abundance: .
v_gene: TRBV30
j_gene: TRBJ2-7
CDR3nt: TGTGCCTGGAGTGTACGGAGGGGCGTTGGGGGTTGGTACGAGCAGTACTTC
CDR3aa: CAWSVRRGVGGWYEQYF

d_gene: TRBD1
abundance: few
v_gene: TRBV6-1
j_gene: TRBJ2-7
CDR3nt: TGTGCCAGCAGTGACCGGGACAGGGGGTCGGGCCCCAACGAGCAGTACTTC
CDR3aa: CASSDRDRGSGPNEQYF

d_gene: TRBD1
abundance: .
v_gene: TRBV11-3
j_gene: TRBJ2-1
CDR3nt: TGTGCCAGCAGTCGCGACAGGGCCAGTGATGAGCAGTTCTTC
CDR3aa: CASSRDRASDEQFF

d_gene: TRBD2
abundance: .
v_gene: TRBV2
j_gene: TRBJ2-1
CDR3nt: TGTGCCAGCAGTGTGGGGACCCGGGGGGGGGATGAGCAGTTCTTC
CDR3aa: CASSVGTRGGDEQFF

d_gene: .
abundance: .
v_gene: TRBV27
j_gene: TRBJ1-1
CDR3nt: TGTGCCAGCAGTCGCGACAGCATGAACACTGAAGCTTTCTTT
CDR3aa: CASSRDSMNTEAFF